The present entry profiles one T cell receptor beta chain with its context. The data stem from a study of T cell changes during pregnancy in multiple sclerosis. The CDR3 contains 13 residues. V was pared by 7 bases and J by 7 bases, with 9 bases of the junction left unmatched. Germline V gives CDR1 SEHNR, CDR2 FQNEAQ (reference sequence). Generated by immunoSEQ multiplex PCR, the TCRdb table keeps only in-frame clones and is missing some. The sample shows approximately 38,000 clones, roughly 90% of them seen only once. The sequences come from CD8+ T cells from peripheral blood mononuclear cells, collected in the third trimester of pregnancy. This TCR derives from a female donor with multiple sclerosis, enrolled in a pregnancy study. The rearrangement joins TRBV7-9 to TRBJ2-7; 8 positions agree with TRBD1. The CDR3 coding sequence is TGTGCCAGCACGGACAGGGCAATAGGGGAGCAGTACTTC. It yields the protein CASTDRAIGEQYF.